Listed below are T cell receptor beta chains from one sample, sequenced in a study of CD8+CD57+ T cells in acquired aplastic anemia. TCRdb used MiXCR to reprocess the reads, holding one entry per CDR3 protein. The sample lists some 45,000 distinct CDR3 sequences; about 70% were seen once. Sample: sorted CD4+, CD8+, or CD8+CD57+ T cells (not recorded which) from PBMCs. The source of these receptors is a human donor in good health, serving as a control. Both conserved end residues are part of each CDR3. D genes are given only for firm matches. A clone size is listed for some rows: how often the clone was seen (once, few, many), or a class if it is expanded.

D gene,V gene,J gene,clone size,CDR3 DNA,CDR3 protein
NA,TRBV20-1,TRBJ1-5,NA,TGCAGTGCTGGGGTCAACTCGAATGTCAATCAGCCCCAGCATTTT,CSAGVNSNVNQPQHF
TRBD2,TRBV7-9,TRBJ2-5,NA,TGTGCCAGCAGCTCTACATGGGAGGGAGAGACCCAGTACTTC,CASSSTWEGETQYF
NA,TRBV24-1,TRBJ2-3,NA,TGTGCCACCCGACGTGGTGAGGCTAGCACAGATACGCAGTATTTT,CATRRGEASTDTQYF
NA,TRBV10-3,TRBJ2-5,many,TGTGCCATCAGTGAGTCGTCATTTTCATCCCAAGAGACCCAGTACTTC,CAISESSFSSQETQYF
NA,TRBV28,TRBJ2-1,NA,TGTGCCAGCGACACTAACTCCTACAATGAGCAGTTCTTC,CASDTNSYNEQFF
TRBD2,TRBV29-1,TRBJ2-1,NA,TGCAGCGTCGGCGGGGGGCGGAATGAGCAGTTCTTC,CSVGGGRNEQFF
NA,TRBV7-6,TRBJ2-5,NA,TGTGCCAGCAGGTCTTCCGAGGAGACCCAGTACTTC,CASRSSEETQYF
NA,TRBV9,TRBJ1-2,NA,TGTGCCAGCCTCCGAGCTAACTATGGCTACACCTTC,CASLRANYGYTF
NA,TRBV7-2,TRBJ1-1,medium-sized,TGTGCCAGCAGGTACGGGGGACCAGCTTTCTTT,CASRYGGPAFF
NA,TRBV7-9,TRBJ1-2,once,TGTGCCAGCAGCCAGGGCGGACAGCTCTATGGCTACACCTTC,CASSQGGQLYGYTF
NA,TRBV9,TRBJ1-6,NA,TGTGCCAGCAGCGTAGTAGAGTATAATTCACCCCTCCACTTT,CASSVVEYNSPLHF
NA,TRBV2,TRBJ2-3,NA,TGTGCCAGCAGTCAGGGACTGCCCACAGATACGCAGTATTTT,CASSQGLPTDTQYF
TRBD2,TRBV15,TRBJ2-1,once,TGTGCCACCAGCAGAGATTATAGCGGGAGTAATGAGCAGTTCTTC,CATSRDYSGSNEQFF
NA,TRBV5-1,TRBJ2-2,NA,TGCGCCAGCAGCCCGCGAGGGGACACCGGGGAGCTGCTTTTT,CASSPRGDTGELLF
TRBD1,TRBV24-1,TRBJ2-5,NA,TGTGCCACCAGTGCCTGGGGGACAGGGGGCCGCTTTCCATGGGAGACCCAGTACTTC,CATSAWGTGGRFPWETQYF
NA,TRBV7-8,TRBJ1-1,NA,TGTGCCAGCAGCTTAATGGGGGGGAGCACTGAAGCTTTCTTT,CASSLMGGSTEAFF
NA,TRBV24-1,TRBJ2-7,NA,TGTGCCACCAGTGACCCACAGCACGAGCAGTACTTC,CATSDPQHEQYF
NA,TRBV19,TRBJ2-5,once,TGTGCGAGTAGAGAGGGGGCGGGATGGGAGACCCAGTACTTC,CASREGAGWETQYF
TRBD1,TRBV12-3/TRBV12-4,TRBJ2-1,NA,TGTGCCAACACTTGGGACAGTGAAGCCGTGGATGAGCAGTTCTTC,CANTWDSEAVDEQFF
NA,TRBV7-9,TRBJ1-3,medium-sized,TGTGCCAGCAGCTTCTCTGGAAACACCATATATTTT,CASSFSGNTIYF
NA,TRBV2,TRBJ2-1,NA,TGTGCCAGCAGTGAAGGGGCCACCTACAATGAGCAGTTCTTC,CASSEGATYNEQFF
TRBD1,TRBV20-1,TRBJ2-7,NA,TGCAGTACAGGGGCAGGGGGCTCCTACGAGCAGTACTTC,CSTGAGGSYEQYF
NA,TRBV7-9,TRBJ2-5,NA,TGTGCCAGCAGCTCAGGGATACAAGAGACCCAGTACTTC,CASSSGIQETQYF
NA,TRBV4-3,TRBJ2-3,NA,TGCGCCAGCGGGGACGATGAAGATACGCAGTATTTT,CASGDDEDTQYF
NA,TRBV24-1,TRBJ1-2,NA,TGTGCCAGCAGCTTAACGTTCTATGGCTACACCTTC,CASSLTFYGYTF
NA,TRBV24-1,TRBJ2-1,NA,TGTGCCACCAGTGATTTTTGGGGGCGGGATGAGCAGTTCTTC,CATSDFWGRDEQFF
NA,TRBV19,TRBJ2-5,NA,TGTGCCAGTAGTATTGGGGGGAACCAAGAGACCCAGTACTTC,CASSIGGNQETQYF
NA,TRBV25-1,TRBJ1-5,NA,TGTGCCAGCAGTGCGTTGGACGGAATCCAGCCCCAGCATTTT,CASSALDGIQPQHF
TRBD2,TRBV7-2,TRBJ2-5,NA,TGTGCCAGCAGCTTAGCAGCGGGGCGAGAGACCCAGTACTTC,CASSLAAGRETQYF
NA,TRBV7-2,TRBJ2-1,NA,TGTGCCAGCAGCTTGTTAGGGCTCGAGCAGTTCTTC,CASSLLGLEQFF
TRBD1,TRBV11-2,TRBJ2-7,NA,TGTGCCAGCAGCTTAGAAGCAGGGGGCTGCTACGAGCAGTACTTC,CASSLEAGGCYEQYF
NA,TRBV11-1,TRBJ2-7,NA,TGTGCTAGCAGCTCCCTCACGGAGGGCCGACCTTACGAGCAGTACTTC,CASSSLTEGRPYEQYF
TRBD1,TRBV7-9,TRBJ2-5,NA,TGTGCCAGCAGCTTGGACAGGGGAGAGACCCAGTACTTC,CASSLDRGETQYF
TRBD1,TRBV29-1,TRBJ2-7,few,TGCAGCGTTGTGGGTGGGACAGGAGCCTACGAGCAGTACTTC,CSVVGGTGAYEQYF
NA,TRBV11-2,TRBJ2-3,NA,TGTGCCAGCAGCTTAGACGGACTCTACACAGATACGCAGTATTTT,CASSLDGLYTDTQYF
NA,TRBV7-2,TRBJ2-3,NA,TGTGCCAGCAGCCAGCAACCAACTACGCAGTATTTT,CASSQQPTTQYF
TRBD1,TRBV5-5,TRBJ1-1,NA,TGTGCCAGCAGCTCCGGGACAGGGGGCTATGGCACTGAAGCTTTCTTT,CASSSGTGGYGTEAFF
NA,TRBV19,TRBJ2-5,NA,TGTGCCAGTAGCCAGGGAGTTAGAGAGACCCAGTACTTC,CASSQGVRETQYF
NA,TRBV25-1,TRBJ2-2,NA,TGTGCCAGCAGCTTAACGTTGGGACCGAACACCGGGGAGCTGTTTTTT,CASSLTLGPNTGELFF
NA,TRBV10-1,TRBJ1-1,NA,TGCGCCAGCGCCTCTATACCGAACACTGAAGCTTTCTTT,CASASIPNTEAFF
TRBD2,TRBV20-1,TRBJ2-1,NA,TGCAGTGCGGAGCGGGAGGGGGACAATGAGCAGTTCTTC,CSAEREGDNEQFF
NA,TRBV7-8,TRBJ2-1,NA,TGTGCCAGCAGCTTAGTCGGCCCCCCCAATGAGCAGTTCTTC,CASSLVGPPNEQFF
NA,TRBV20-1,TRBJ1-6,NA,TGCAGTGCTAGAGGGACAGTTTATGGAAGGGGATCACCCCTCCACTTT,CSARGTVYGRGSPLHF
NA,TRBV9,TRBJ2-1,medium-sized,TGTGCCAGCAGCGTAGAAGGCGGGGCTCCGGGCTTTGATGAGCAGTTCTTC,CASSVEGGAPGFDEQFF
NA,TRBV7-8,TRBJ1-2,NA,TGTGCCAGCAGCTTAAGGGAAGGGGAGTATGGCTACACCTTC,CASSLREGEYGYTF
NA,TRBV15,TRBJ1-6,few,TGTGCCACCAGCAGGGAACACTCACCCCTCCACTTT,CATSREHSPLHF